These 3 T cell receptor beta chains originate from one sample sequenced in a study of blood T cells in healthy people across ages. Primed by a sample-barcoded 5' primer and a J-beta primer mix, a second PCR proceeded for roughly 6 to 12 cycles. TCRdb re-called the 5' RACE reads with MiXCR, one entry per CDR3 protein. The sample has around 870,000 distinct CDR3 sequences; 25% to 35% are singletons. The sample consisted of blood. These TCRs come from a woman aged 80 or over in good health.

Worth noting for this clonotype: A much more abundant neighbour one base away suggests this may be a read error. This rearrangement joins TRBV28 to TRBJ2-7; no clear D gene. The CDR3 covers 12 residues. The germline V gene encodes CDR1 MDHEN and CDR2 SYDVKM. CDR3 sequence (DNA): TGTGCCAGCAGCCGGCCGGGCTACGAGCAGGACTTC. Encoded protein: CASSRPGYEQDF.

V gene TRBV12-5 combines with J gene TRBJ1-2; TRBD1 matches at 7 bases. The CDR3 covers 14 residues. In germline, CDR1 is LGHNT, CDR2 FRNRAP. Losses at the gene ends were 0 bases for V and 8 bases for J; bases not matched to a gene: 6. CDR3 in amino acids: CASGLVLTGKGYTF. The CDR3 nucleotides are TGTGCTAGTGGTTTGGTTTTGACAGGGAAAGGCTACACCTTC.

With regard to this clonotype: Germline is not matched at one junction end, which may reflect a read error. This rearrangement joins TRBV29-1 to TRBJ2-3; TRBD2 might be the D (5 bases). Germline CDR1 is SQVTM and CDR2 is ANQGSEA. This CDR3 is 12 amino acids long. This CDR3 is CSVGRETDTQYF. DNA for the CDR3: TGCAGTGTTGGGAGAGAAACAGATACGCAGTATTTT.